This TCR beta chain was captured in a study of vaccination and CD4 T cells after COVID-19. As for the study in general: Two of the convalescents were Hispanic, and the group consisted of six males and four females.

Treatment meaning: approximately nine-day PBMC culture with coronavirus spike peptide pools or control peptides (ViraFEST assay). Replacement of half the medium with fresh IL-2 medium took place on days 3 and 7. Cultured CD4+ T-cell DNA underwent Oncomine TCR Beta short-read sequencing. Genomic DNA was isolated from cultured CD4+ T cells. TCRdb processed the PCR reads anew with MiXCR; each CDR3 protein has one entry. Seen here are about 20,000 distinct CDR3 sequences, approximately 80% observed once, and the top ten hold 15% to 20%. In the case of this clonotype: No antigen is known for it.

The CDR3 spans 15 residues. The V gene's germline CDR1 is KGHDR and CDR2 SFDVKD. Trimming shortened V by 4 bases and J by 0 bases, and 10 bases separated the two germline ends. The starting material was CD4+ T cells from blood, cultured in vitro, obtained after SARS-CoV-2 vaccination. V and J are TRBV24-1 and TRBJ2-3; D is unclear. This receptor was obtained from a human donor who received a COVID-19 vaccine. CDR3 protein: CATSDGRRSTDTQYF. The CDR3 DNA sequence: TGTGCCACCAGTGACGGGCGTCGCAGCACAGATACGCAGTATTTT.